This TCR beta chain was obtained from a study of blood T cell repertoires in COVID-19. Study as a whole: The United States, Italy and Spain supplied acute and convalescent COVID-19 samples. The analysed material was cDNA or gDNA that came from T cells, B-cell-depleted T cells, or PBMCs.

There are 15 residues in the CDR3. Germline CDR1 reads MNHNS; CDR2 reads SASEGT. Trimming left V 1 base short and J 2 bases short, with 12 bases between. In the study's own analysis: By means of reference gene primer amplification, nucleated cell counts were estimated. Method: immunoSEQ multiplex PCR; TCRdb's copy keeps in-frame clones and lacks some. That table is the source of V, J and clone size, and D and trimming were worked out from the DNA. The repertoire includes about 490,000 clones, approximately 85% of them detected once, and approximately 3.4% sits in the top ten. Sequenced input: peripheral blood. The genes are TRBV6-1 and TRBJ2-7; a possible D gene is TRBD1 (6 bases). This sequence was found in a human donor in a cohort sampled during active COVID-19. CDR3 nucleotides: TGTGCCAGCAGTGAAGTGATAGGGGGAGCCTACGAGCAGTACTTC. It specifies CASSEVIGGAYEQYF.